A selection of T cell receptor beta chains follows, all from one sample in a study of blood T cells in healthy people across ages. TCRdb independently ran MiXCR on the 5' RACE reads; one entry per CDR3 protein. The data show approximately 1,700,000 distinct CDR3 sequences, with 35% to 50% seen just once and approximately 22% held by the top ten. Source material: blood. The receptors come from a human donor in good health. The CDR3 runs from the conserved cysteine through the conserved F or W. D genes are given only for firm matches. Size tells how often a clone was seen (once, few, many) or the class of an expanded clone, and some rows leave it out.

V gene: TRBV6-6; clone size: .; J gene: TRBJ1-1; D gene: .; CDR3 length: 16; CDR3 protein: CASSYSRVRSNTEACF; CDR3 DNA: TGTGCCAGCAGTTACTCTAGGGTCCGATCGAACACTGAAGCTTGCTTT
V gene: TRBV7-2; clone size: .; J gene: TRBJ2-6; D gene: TRBD1; CDR3 length: 18; CDR3 protein: CASSYYGTGGAGANVLTF; CDR3 DNA: TGTGCCAGCAGCTATTACGGGACAGGGGGCGCGGGGGCCAACGTCCTGACTTTC
V gene: TRBV11-2; clone size: .; J gene: TRBJ1-1; D gene: .; CDR3 length: 17; CDR3 protein: CASSPQGFGLWDTEAFF; CDR3 DNA: TGTGCCAGCAGCCCGCAGGGATTCGGGCTTTGGGACACTGAAGCTTTCTTT
V gene: TRBV6-2/TRBV6-3; clone size: .; J gene: TRBJ2-7; D gene: TRBD2; CDR3 length: 17; CDR3 protein: CASSYSTTSGVSYGQYF; CDR3 DNA: TGTGCCAGCAGTTACTCGACGACTAGCGGGGTCTCCTACGGGCAGTACTTC
V gene: TRBV7-3; clone size: once; J gene: TRBJ2-1; D gene: TRBD2; CDR3 length: 14; CDR3 protein: CASGSGGTYNEQFF; CDR3 DNA: TGTGCCAGTGGGAGCGGGGGGACCTACAATGAGCAGTTCTTC
V gene: TRBV28; clone size: .; J gene: TRBJ2-7; D gene: TRBD1; CDR3 length: 16; CDR3 protein: CASSSAGTGGRGEQYF; CDR3 DNA: TGTGCCAGCAGCTCCGCCGGGACAGGGGGCCGTGGGGAGCAGTACTTC
V gene: TRBV29-1; clone size: .; J gene: TRBJ1-2; D gene: TRBD1; CDR3 length: 14; CDR3 protein: CSAQRDRGTVGYTF; CDR3 DNA: TGCAGCGCACAACGGGACAGGGGGACGGTTGGCTACACCTTC
V gene: TRBV7-9; clone size: .; J gene: TRBJ2-7; D gene: .; CDR3 length: 15; CDR3 protein: CASSSTSGHYYEQYF; CDR3 DNA: TGTGCCAGCAGCTCGACGTCGGGACACTACTACGAGCAGTACTTC
V gene: TRBV20-1; clone size: few; J gene: TRBJ2-4; D gene: .; CDR3 length: 13; CDR3 protein: CSAVIIAKNIQYF; CDR3 DNA: TGCAGTGCTGTTATAATAGCCAAAAACATTCAGTACTTC
V gene: TRBV10-3; clone size: once; J gene: TRBJ2-1; D gene: .; CDR3 length: 13; CDR3 protein: CAIGGAGGNEQFF; CDR3 DNA: TGTGCCATCGGGGGGGCAGGGGGCAATGAGCAGTTCTTC
V gene: TRBV6-2/TRBV6-3; clone size: .; J gene: TRBJ1-5; D gene: .; CDR3 length: 15; CDR3 protein: CASSYGGTRNQPQHF; CDR3 DNA: TGTGCCAGCAGTTACGGGGGTACGCGCAATCAGCCCCAGCATTTT
V gene: TRBV6-2/TRBV6-3; clone size: .; J gene: TRBJ1-1; D gene: .; CDR3 length: 14; CDR3 protein: CASTPGAYNTEAFF; CDR3 DNA: TGTGCCAGCACTCCCGGGGCCTACAACACTGAAGCTTTCTTT
V gene: TRBV18; clone size: .; J gene: TRBJ2-4; D gene: .; CDR3 length: 16; CDR3 protein: CASSPPRGDAKNIQYF; CDR3 DNA: TGTGCCAGCTCACCACCGAGGGGGGATGCCAAAAACATTCAGTACTTC
V gene: TRBV5-1; clone size: .; J gene: TRBJ1-2; D gene: TRBD1; CDR3 length: 18; CDR3 protein: CASSLEGGTEIPFYGYTF; CDR3 DNA: TGCGCCAGCAGCTTGGAGGGGGGGACAGAGATCCCCTTCTATGGCTACACCTTC
V gene: TRBV4-3; clone size: .; J gene: TRBJ1-3; D gene: .; CDR3 length: 17; CDR3 protein: CASSHSLGANSGNTIYF; CDR3 DNA: TGCGCCAGCAGCCATTCCTTGGGGGCTAACTCTGGAAACACCATATATTTT
V gene: TRBV6-5; clone size: .; J gene: TRBJ1-5; D gene: .; CDR3 length: 15; CDR3 protein: CASSYGASSNQPQHF; CDR3 DNA: TGTGCCAGCAGTTACGGGGCCTCATCCAATCAGCCCCAGCATTTT
V gene: TRBV20-1; clone size: .; J gene: TRBJ2-3; D gene: .; CDR3 length: 15; CDR3 protein: CSAPRGAVITDTQYF; CDR3 DNA: TGCAGTGCCCCCCGGGGGGCAGTCATAACAGATACGCAGTATTTT
V gene: TRBV12-3/TRBV12-4; clone size: .; J gene: TRBJ1-4; D gene: .; CDR3 length: 15; CDR3 protein: CASSLRWGFGEKLFF; CDR3 DNA: TGTGCCAGCAGTTTACGATGGGGGTTCGGCGAAAAACTGTTTTTT
V gene: TRBV5-4; clone size: few; J gene: TRBJ2-5; D gene: TRBD2; CDR3 length: 15; CDR3 protein: CASSLRSGGAETQYF; CDR3 DNA: TGTGCCAGCAGCTTGCGAAGCGGGGGGGCAGAGACCCAGTACTTC
V gene: TRBV2; clone size: few; J gene: TRBJ2-3; D gene: .; CDR3 length: 18; CDR3 protein: CASSERLRDRTSTDTQYF; CDR3 DNA: TGTGCCAGCAGTGAAAGATTGCGGGACCGAACTAGCACAGATACGCAGTATTTT
V gene: TRBV10-3; clone size: many; J gene: TRBJ2-6; D gene: .; CDR3 length: 17; CDR3 protein: CAISDSGYGSGANVLTF; CDR3 DNA: TGTGCCATCAGTGATTCAGGATATGGCTCTGGGGCCAACGTCCTGACTTTC
V gene: TRBV7-7; clone size: few; J gene: TRBJ2-1; D gene: .; CDR3 length: 15; CDR3 protein: CASSPSTSSYNEQFF; CDR3 DNA: TGTGCTAGCAGCCCATCCACCAGCTCCTACAATGAGCAGTTCTTC
V gene: TRBV7-2; clone size: few; J gene: TRBJ2-7; D gene: TRBD1; CDR3 length: 14; CDR3 protein: CASSLSTGDYEQYF; CDR3 DNA: TGTGCCAGCAGCCTTTCGACAGGGGACTACGAGCAGTACTTC
V gene: TRBV7-8; clone size: few; J gene: TRBJ2-5; D gene: .; CDR3 length: 14; CDR3 protein: CASSLARGEETQYF; CDR3 DNA: TGTGCCAGCAGCTTAGCCCGGGGCGAGGAGACCCAGTACTTC
V gene: TRBV7-2; clone size: .; J gene: TRBJ1-5; D gene: .; CDR3 length: 13; CDR3 protein: CASSSSSTGAQHF; CDR3 DNA: TGTGCCAGCAGCTCCTCCTCAACTGGGGCCCAGCATTTT
V gene: TRBV20-1; clone size: few; J gene: TRBJ2-7; D gene: .; CDR3 length: 13; CDR3 protein: CSAPPPRGYEQYF; CDR3 DNA: TGCAGTGCTCCCCCCCCCAGGGGCTACGAGCAGTACTTC
V gene: TRBV7-2; clone size: .; J gene: TRBJ2-1; D gene: .; CDR3 length: 12; CDR3 protein: CASSTSCNEQFF; CDR3 DNA: TGTGCCAGCAGCACTAGCTGCAATGAGCAGTTCTTC
V gene: TRBV5-1; clone size: .; J gene: TRBJ2-4; D gene: .; CDR3 length: 16; CDR3 protein: CASSHEGPFLTNIQYF; CDR3 DNA: TGCGCCAGCAGCCACGAAGGGCCATTCCTGACCAACATTCAGTACTTC
V gene: TRBV5-1; clone size: .; J gene: TRBJ1-1; D gene: .; CDR3 length: 14; CDR3 protein: CASSLTSVGAEAFF; CDR3 DNA: TGCGCCAGCAGCTTGACTTCCGTGGGCGCTGAAGCTTTCTTT
V gene: TRBV20-1; clone size: few; J gene: TRBJ1-5; D gene: TRBD1; CDR3 length: 12; CDR3 protein: CSASDRNQPQHF; CDR3 DNA: TGCAGTGCTTCGGACAGGAATCAGCCCCAGCATTTT
V gene: TRBV24-1; clone size: once; J gene: TRBJ2-3; D gene: .; CDR3 length: 15; CDR3 protein: CATSDLARGMDTQYF; CDR3 DNA: TGTGCCACCAGTGATTTGGCCAGGGGAATGGATACGCAGTATTTT
V gene: TRBV15; clone size: .; J gene: TRBJ1-2; D gene: .; CDR3 length: 14; CDR3 protein: CATSRGKTNYGHTF; CDR3 DNA: TGTGCCACCAGCAGAGGCAAGACTAACTATGGCCACACCTTC
V gene: TRBV6-2/TRBV6-3; clone size: many; J gene: TRBJ2-7; D gene: .; CDR3 length: 12; CDR3 protein: CASSDPSYEQYF; CDR3 DNA: TGTGCCAGCAGTGATCCCTCCTACGAGCAGTACTTC
V gene: TRBV6-2/TRBV6-3; clone size: few; J gene: TRBJ2-1; D gene: TRBD2; CDR3 length: 14; CDR3 protein: CASRAGGRLSEQFF; CDR3 DNA: TGTGCCAGCAGGGCGGGGGGGCGCCTCAGTGAGCAGTTCTTC
V gene: TRBV10-3; clone size: .; J gene: TRBJ1-4; D gene: TRBD1; CDR3 length: 14; CDR3 protein: CAISDQGAREKLFF; CDR3 DNA: TGTGCCATCAGTGATCAGGGGGCCAGGGAAAAACTGTTTTTT
V gene: TRBV29-1; clone size: .; J gene: TRBJ1-1; D gene: TRBD1; CDR3 length: 19; CDR3 protein: CSVLNLPGQIFPMNTEAFF; CDR3 DNA: TGCAGCGTTCTAAACCTCCCGGGACAGATTTTTCCTATGAACACTGAAGCTTTCTTT
V gene: TRBV20-1; clone size: .; J gene: TRBJ2-7; D gene: .; CDR3 length: 13; CDR3 protein: CSARVQGGYEQYF; CDR3 DNA: TGCAGTGCTAGAGTACAGGGAGGCTACGAGCAGTACTTC
V gene: TRBV12-3/TRBV12-4; clone size: .; J gene: TRBJ2-4; D gene: TRBD2; CDR3 length: 15; CDR3 protein: CASSHPGGADNEQYF; CDR3 DNA: TGTGCCAGCAGTCATCCGGGGGGGGCGGACAATGAGCAGTACTTC
V gene: TRBV28; clone size: few; J gene: TRBJ2-2; D gene: .; CDR3 length: 12; CDR3 protein: CASSFRTGELFF; CDR3 DNA: TGTGCCAGCAGTTTTAGGACCGGGGAGCTGTTTTTT
V gene: TRBV7-6; clone size: .; J gene: TRBJ1-6; D gene: .; CDR3 length: 15; CDR3 protein: CASSRSGSTIQPLHF; CDR3 DNA: TGTGCCAGCAGCCGTTCAGGGAGTACAATTCAACCCCTCCACTTT
V gene: TRBV28; clone size: .; J gene: TRBJ1-2; D gene: .; CDR3 length: 13; CDR3 protein: CASSVQTNYGYTF; CDR3 DNA: TGTGCCAGCAGTGTCCAGACTAACTATGGCTACACCTTC
V gene: TRBV12-3/TRBV12-4; clone size: .; J gene: TRBJ2-3; D gene: TRBD2; CDR3 length: 14; CDR3 protein: CASRTTRGADTQYF; CDR3 DNA: TGTGCCAGCAGGACGACACGGGGGGCAGATACGCAGTATTTT
V gene: TRBV4-3; clone size: .; J gene: TRBJ2-1; D gene: .; CDR3 length: 16; CDR3 protein: CASSQGEDYSYNEQFF; CDR3 DNA: TGCGCCAGCAGCCAAGGGGAGGACTATTCCTACAATGAGCAGTTCTTC
V gene: TRBV20-1; clone size: .; J gene: TRBJ1-2; D gene: TRBD1; CDR3 length: 15; CDR3 protein: CSARSWTGRDYGYTF; CDR3 DNA: TGCAGTGCTAGATCTTGGACAGGGAGGGACTATGGCTACACCTTC
V gene: TRBV12-3/TRBV12-4; clone size: few; J gene: TRBJ2-5; D gene: .; CDR3 length: 15; CDR3 protein: CASSLGTGGAETQYF; CDR3 DNA: TGTGCCAGCAGTTTAGGGACGGGGGGCGCGGAGACCCAGTACTTC
V gene: TRBV7-2; clone size: .; J gene: TRBJ2-7; D gene: .; CDR3 length: 14; CDR3 protein: CASSPGGTNYEQYF; CDR3 DNA: TGTGCCAGCAGCCCTGGGGGGACAAACTACGAGCAGTACTTC
V gene: TRBV6-2/TRBV6-3; clone size: .; J gene: TRBJ1-5; D gene: .; CDR3 length: 14; CDR3 protein: CASTPGRDGKPQHF; CDR3 DNA: TGTGCCAGCACCCCAGGCAGGGACGGGAAGCCCCAGCATTTT
V gene: TRBV12-5; clone size: .; J gene: TRBJ1-5; D gene: .; CDR3 length: 15; CDR3 protein: CASGLDYSVNQPQHF; CDR3 DNA: TGTGCTAGTGGTTTGGACTACAGCGTCAATCAGCCCCAGCATTTT
V gene: TRBV15; clone size: .; J gene: TRBJ2-2; D gene: .; CDR3 length: 15; CDR3 protein: CATSREQGGTGELFF; CDR3 DNA: TGTGCCACCAGCAGAGAACAGGGAGGGACCGGGGAGTTGTTTTTT
V gene: TRBV4-1; clone size: many; J gene: TRBJ1-5; D gene: .; CDR3 length: 16; CDR3 protein: CASSQPQGNRRQPQHF; CDR3 DNA: TGCGCCAGCAGCCAACCACAGGGAAATCGGCGTCAGCCCCAGCATTTT
V gene: TRBV6-2/TRBV6-3; clone size: .; J gene: TRBJ2-6; D gene: .; CDR3 length: 15; CDR3 protein: CASGRVNSGANVLTF; CDR3 DNA: TGTGCCAGCGGCAGGGTAAATTCTGGGGCCAACGTCCTGACTTTC
V gene: TRBV7-3; clone size: .; J gene: TRBJ1-1; D gene: TRBD1; CDR3 length: 16; CDR3 protein: CASSLDDRGGDTEAFF; CDR3 DNA: TGTGCCAGCAGCTTGGACGACAGGGGAGGGGACACTGAAGCTTTCTTT
V gene: TRBV6-5; clone size: .; J gene: TRBJ2-7; D gene: .; CDR3 length: 13; CDR3 protein: CASSYQGGSEQYF; CDR3 DNA: TGTGCCAGCAGTTACCAGGGGGGGAGCGAGCAGTACTTC
V gene: TRBV3-1; clone size: .; J gene: TRBJ2-7; D gene: .; CDR3 length: 16; CDR3 protein: CASSQDQGSNYYEQYF; CDR3 DNA: TGTGCCAGCAGCCAAGATCAGGGGTCAAACTACTACGAGCAGTACTTC